The 16 T cell receptor beta chains given below trace back to one sample, sequenced in a study of CD8 T cells in ankylosing spondylitis. TCRdb processed the 5' RACE reads anew with MiXCR; each CDR3 protein has one entry. The data show 100,000 or so distinct CDR3 sequences, less than 25% seen once. Sequences were obtained from synovial fluid, either unsorted or a sorted T cell fraction (not recorded which). The origin of the receptors is a male donor with ankylosing spondylitis.

The rearrangement joins TRBV7-9 to TRBJ1-1; 7 bases map to TRBD1. The CDR3 runs 14 residues. V lost 4 bases to trimming and J lost 4 bases; unmatched junction nucleotides: 6. Germline values: CDR1 SEHNR, CDR2 FQNEAQ (reference sequence). Here the CDR3 reads CASSSGQLITEAFF. The CDR3 DNA sequence: TGTGCCAGCAGCTCGGGACAGCTGATCACTGAAGCTTTCTTT.

This clonotype was recorded many times. V and J are TRBV7-7 and TRBJ2-3; the D is unclear. The CDR3 is made up of 13 amino acids. Trimming cost V 5 bases and J 1 base, with 7 bases left between them. Germline assignment: CDR1 SSHAT and CDR2 FNYEAQ (reference sequence). Here the CDR3 reads CASSIDGTDTQYF. Written as DNA, the CDR3 is TGTGCCAGCAGCATCGACGGCACAGATACGCAGTATTTT.

This clonotype appeared a few times. The chain has TRBV5-1 and TRBJ2-3, with D uncertain. The CDR3 consists of 16 residues. V was cut by 4 bases and J by 0 bases, with 15 bases left in between. Germline CDR1 and CDR2: SGHRS and YFSETQ. CDR3 sequence: CASSISGQHSTDTQYF. CDR3 nucleotide sequence: TGCGCCAGCAGCATTTCCGGGCAGCATAGCACAGATACGCAGTATTTT.

V is TRBV5-5 and J is TRBJ2-7; tentatively, D is TRBD2 (5 bases). Trimming took 3 bases from V and 5 from J, leaving 24 bases between them. Germline CDR1 and CDR2: SGHKS and YYEKEE (reference sequence). The CDR3 covers 17 residues. The CDR3 reads CASSSETANTARDEQYV. In DNA, the CDR3 is TGTGCCAGCAGCTCCGAGACGGCCAACACCGCGAGGGACGAGCAGTACGTC.

J is TRBJ2-7 and V is TRBV5-1, with a tentative D call TRBD1 (6 bases). CDR1 is SGHRS, CDR2 YFSETQ, per germline. V lost 0 bases and J 3 bases, leaving 16 bases between the germline ends. There are 16 residues in the CDR3. This CDR3 is CASSLETGYGVYEQYF. The CDR3 coding sequence is TGCGCCAGCAGCTTGGAAACAGGGTATGGGGTCTACGAGCAGTACTTC.

This clonotype was counted ten times or more. The chain links TRBV5-8 to TRBJ2-3; 8 bases align to TRBD2. The CDR3 is 16 amino acids. Germline V CDR1 and CDR2: SGHTS, YDEGEE. The trim removed 0 bases at V and 0 bases at J, leaving 3 bases unmatched. CDR3: CASSLVGRGSTDTQYF. As DNA, the CDR3 is TGTGCCAGCAGCTTGGTCGGGAGGGGGAGCACAGATACGCAGTATTTT. The full variable domain, completed using reference TRBV5-8 and TRBJ2-3, is EAGVTQSPTHLIKTRGQQATLRCSPISGHTSVYWYQQALGLGLQFLLWYDEGEERNRGNFPPRFSGRQFPNYSSELNVNALELEDSALYLCASSLVGRGSTDTQYFGPGTRLTVL.

In its sample, this clonotype was seen many times. CDR3 residues: CSARDPDRASYEQYF. CDR3 bases: TGCAGTGCTAGAGATCCGGACCGAGCCTCCTACGAGCAGTACTTC. The chain links TRBV20-1 to TRBJ2-7; D is uncertain. Trimming cost V 0 bases and J 0 bases, with 12 bases left between them. The V gene's germline CDR1 is DFQATT and CDR2 SNEGSKA (reference sequence). CDR3 length: 15 amino acids.

This chain joins TRBV3-1 and TRBJ1-5; D is perhaps TRBD1 (5 bases). V lost 4 bases and J lost 4, with 11 bases in between. Germline-derived CDR1 and CDR2 are LGHDT and YNNKEL (reference sequence). The CDR3 is 14 amino acids. The CDR3 sequence is CASSPHDSNQPQHF. CDR3 in DNA: TGTGCCAGCAGCCCGCACGACAGTAATCAGCCCCAGCATTTT.

This clonotype was seen only a few times. The gene calls are TRBV7-2 and TRBJ1-2, with 12 bases fitting TRBD1. Germline trimming cut 5 bases from V and 6 bases from J; bases unmatched to any gene: 4. CDR3 length: 14 amino acids. CDR1 and CDR2 from the germline V gene are SGHTA and FQGNSA. The CDR3 nucleotides are TGTGCCAGCAGCCGCGGGACAGGGGGCGATGGCTACACCTTC. This gives the protein CASSRGTGGDGYTF.

There are a few counts of this clonotype. This chain links TRBV12-3 or TRBV12-4 with TRBJ2-6; 7 nucleotides align to TRBD1. This CDR3 has 15 residues. With 5 bases clipped from V and 4 bases from J, the junction kept 5 bases outside the gene matches. The CDR3 bases are TGTGCCAGCAGTCACAGGGGTTCCGGGGCCAACGTCCTGACTTTC. Protein: CASSHRGSGANVLTF.

The rearrangement uses TRBV7-2 and TRBJ2-7, with D uncertain. The CDR3 is made up of 13 amino acids. V was pared by 5 bases and J by 6 bases, with 14 bases between. CDR1 and CDR2 from the germline V gene are SGHTA and FQGNSA. CDR3 region: CASSLTVVGEQYF. As DNA, the CDR3 is TGTGCCAGCAGCCTCACAGTAGTGGGCGAGCAGTACTTC.

J is TRBJ2-3 and V is TRBV6-1; possibly TRBD1 for D (5 bases). The germline gives CDR1 MNHNS, CDR2 SASEGT. There are 18 residues in the CDR3. V was shortened by 6 bases and J by 0 bases, with 22 bases between the two germline ends. The CDR3 DNA is TGTGCCAGCAGCCTCAGACCTTTAGGGGTTGAGAGCACAGATACGCAGTATTTT. Protein product: CASSLRPLGVESTDTQYF.

A few counts support this clonotype. The genes are TRBV2 and TRBJ2-1, with 15 bases that match TRBD2. From germline, CDR1 is SNHLY and CDR2 FYNNEI. The CDR3 consists of 16 residues. The ends lost 6 bases at V and 7 bases at J; junction bases unmatched: 7. The CDR3 DNA sequence: TGTGCCAGCAGGCGGGGACTAGCGGGAGGATTAAATGAGCAGTTCTTC. It is translated as CASRRGLAGGLNEQFF.

This clonotype has at least ten counts. This chain uses TRBV29-1 with TRBJ2-1; 9 bases agree with TRBD2. V gave up 1 base and J gave up 5 bases; unmatched junction bases: 12. This CDR3 contains 17 residues. Germline CDR1 is SQVTM and CDR2 is ANQGSEA. The CDR3 bases are TGCAGCGTTGAAGGTGTACTAGCGGGCTCCCGTGACAATGAGCAGTTCTTC. Translating gives CSVEGVLAGSRDNEQFF.

Only one count was recorded for this clonotype. V gene TRBV20-1 combines with J gene TRBJ2-2; D is perhaps TRBD1 (6 bases). The CDR3 length is 14 residues. Trimming pared 6 bases from V and 3 bases from J, leaving 14 bases between. The germline gives CDR1 DFQATT, CDR2 SNEGSKA (reference sequence). CDR3 amino acids: CSADKGVDTGELFF. The CDR3 DNA reads as TGCAGTGCCGACAAGGGGGTGGACACCGGGGAGCTGTTTTTT.

This clonotype was counted a few times. The V and J genes are TRBV18 and TRBJ2-7; D may correspond to TRBD1 or TRBD2 (7 bases each). The CDR3 covers 15 residues. Trimming took off 2 bases at V and 4 bases at J, with 15 bases between the two ends. CDR1 is KGHSH, CDR2 LQKENI, per germline. The CDR3 coding sequence is TGTGCCAGCTCACCATCGACAGGGACTAAGTACGAGCAGTACTTC. The encoded protein is CASSPSTGTKYEQYF.